The 31 T cell receptor beta chains listed next were all sequenced from one sample in a study of cytomegalovirus exposure and HLA in healthy donors. Profiling relied on immunoSEQ multiplex PCR, and the TCRdb table lists in-frame clones only, not all of them. The sample records some 240,000 clones, roughly 83% being singletons. The sequencing input was PBMCs. These receptors were obtained from a woman under 30 in good health and CMV-seronegative.

The chain is built from TRBV2 and TRBJ2-7; D might be TRBD1 (6 bases). Per germline, CDR1 SNHLY and CDR2 FYNNEI. Trimming pared 2 bases from V and 5 bases from J, leaving 16 bases between. CDR3 length: 15 amino acids. The chain's CDR3 is CASSEFRGLIDEQYF. CDR3 DNA: TGTGCCAGCAGTGAATTCAGGGGTCTTATCGACGAGCAGTACTTC.

This clone came up once. The V and J genes are TRBV7-9 and TRBJ2-2; 7 nucleotides match TRBD2. The trim removed 0 bases at V and 5 bases at J, leaving 3 bases unmatched. The CDR3 loop spans 15 amino acids. Germline V gene data show CDR1 as SEHNR and CDR2 as FQNEAQ (reference sequence). The CDR3 nucleotides read TGTGCCAGCAGCTTAGCTTCCGGGAGGACCGGGGAGCTGTTTTTT. It is translated as CASSLASGRTGELFF.

The genes are TRBV2 and TRBJ1-1; 7 nucleotides match TRBD1. The germline CDR1 and CDR2 sequences are SNHLY and FYNNEI. With V trimmed by 11 bases and J by 6 bases, 9 bases remained unmatched. CDR3 size: 12 residues. DNA of the CDR3: TGTGCCGGGGGACAGAGGGCGGCTGAAGCTTTCTTT. This encodes CAGGQRAAEAFF.

The chain couples TRBV29-1 to TRBJ2-1; D gene unclear. Per the germline V gene, CDR1 is SQVTM and CDR2 is ANQGSEA. The CDR3 runs to 13 residues. Trimming removed 1 base at V and 0 bases at J, with 4 bases between. The CDR3 is CSVEGHSYNEQFF. The CDR3 bases are TGCAGCGTTGAAGGGCACTCCTACAATGAGCAGTTCTTC.

The gene calls are TRBV6-6 and TRBJ1-5, with a tentative D call TRBD1 (5 bases). The CDR3 length is 12 residues. Trimming took 7 bases from V and 7 from J, leaving 11 bases between them. Germline CDR1 and CDR2: MNHNY and SVGAGI (reference sequence). CDR3: CASNRGDQPQHF. The CDR3 DNA is TGTGCCAGCAATAGAGGGGACCAGCCCCAGCATTTT.

This clone was counted between two and nine times. J is TRBJ2-1 and V is TRBV4-1; no clear D. Germline loops: CDR1 MGHRA, CDR2 YSYEKL. The CDR3 has 13 residues. Trimming shortened V by 3 bases and J by 9 bases, and 12 bases separated the two germline ends. CDR3 protein: CASSHIRVTEQFF. CDR3 nucleotides: TGCGCCAGCAGCCACATCCGGGTGACTGAGCAGTTCTTC.

This clone was counted only a few times. The chain employs TRBV6-5 and TRBJ2-7; tentatively, D is TRBD1 (7 bases). The germline gives CDR1 MNHEY, CDR2 SVGAGI. CDR3 length: 14 residues. Between the trimmed V and J ends, which lost 2 bases and 5 bases, there was a span of 13 bases. The CDR3 coding sequence is TGTGCCAGCAGTTACCAAACAGGGGAGGACGAGCAGTACTTC. Translating gives CASSYQTGEDEQYF.

The chain couples TRBV10-1 to TRBJ2-2, with D hard to call. V was trimmed by 0 bases and J by 3 bases, leaving 11 bases between them. Looked up from germline, CDR1 is WNHNN and CDR2 is SYGVQD (reference sequence). This CDR3 region has 16 residues. The DNA for the CDR3 is TGCGCCAGCAGTGAGTCGAATAGCCTCTACACCGGGGAGCTGTTTTTT. Encoded protein: CASSESNSLYTGELFF.

V and J are TRBV11-3 and TRBJ2-1; D possibly corresponds to TRBD2 (6 bases). V was trimmed by 4 bases and J by 1 base, leaving 14 bases between them. In germline, CDR1 is SGHNT, CDR2 YENEEA. The CDR3 is 16 residues long. CDR3 nucleotide sequence: TGTGCCAGCAGCTCGTACCTAGCGCTTTCCTACAATGAGCAGTTCTTC. Its protein is CASSSYLALSYNEQFF.

V and J are TRBV28 and TRBJ2-2; tentative D call: TRBD1 (5 bases). CDR1 and CDR2 from the germline V gene are MDHEN and SYDVKM. With 4 bases removed from V and 1 base from J, the gap between germline ends came to 16 bases. This CDR3 comprises 17 residues. CDR3 protein: CASSWPLTGLNTGELFF. DNA for the CDR3: TGTGCCAGCAGTTGGCCCCTAACAGGATTGAACACCGGGGAGCTGTTTTTT.

V usage is TRBV5-6 and J usage is TRBJ2-1; D assignment may be TRBD1 or TRBD2 (6 bases each). Trimming pared 2 bases from V and 13 bases from J, leaving 19 bases between. The CDR3 has 14 residues. From germline, CDR1 is SGHDT and CDR2 YYEEEE. The DNA of the CDR3 is TGTGCCAGCAGCTTAACCTCCCCGGGGGCTATACAGTTCTTC. It translates to CASSLTSPGAIQFF.

A single count supports this clone. The rearrangement uses TRBV11-2 and TRBJ2-7; 8 nucleotides match TRBD2. V gave up 5 bases and J gave up 5 bases; unmatched junction bases: 5. Germline CDR1 reads SGHAT; CDR2 reads FQNNGV. The CDR3 has 13 amino acids. This CDR3 is CASSRRREDEQYF. CDR3 nucleotides: TGTGCCAGCAGCAGAAGGCGGGAGGACGAGCAGTACTTC.

The chain has TRBV27 and TRBJ2-2; tentative D call: TRBD2 (5 bases). This CDR3 is built from 11 residues. Trimming left V 9 bases short and J 7 bases short, with 9 bases between. CDR1 and CDR2 from the germline V gene are MNHEY and SMNVEV (reference sequence). This CDR3 is CARGVNGELFF. The DNA of the CDR3 is TGTGCCAGGGGAGTAAACGGGGAGCTGTTTTTT.

The rearrangement uses TRBV5-1 and TRBJ1-1; D is perhaps TRBD1 (6 bases). This CDR3 has 15 residues. The ends were cut back, 2 bases at V and 2 bases at J, with 13 bases in the middle. Germline V gives CDR1 SGHRS, CDR2 YFSETQ. This chain's CDR3 is CASSFTGQRNTEAFF. The DNA for the CDR3 is TGCGCCAGCAGCTTCACGGGACAAAGAAACACTGAAGCTTTCTTT.

V is TRBV29-1 and J is TRBJ2-3, with 8 bases matching TRBD2. The junction had 8 bases not matched to a gene; V was cut back by 7 bases and J by 2 bases. The germline gives CDR1 SQVTM, CDR2 ANQGSEA. The length of the CDR3 is 14 residues. The CDR3: CSGKLADTTDTQYF. DNA of the CDR3: TGCAGCGGGAAACTAGCGGACACCACAGATACGCAGTATTTT.

The chain carries TRBV15 and TRBJ1-1; D unresolved. The CDR3 is 14 residues long. V lost 0 bases and J 6 bases, leaving 11 bases between the germline ends. Germline loops: CDR1 LNHNV, CDR2 YYDKDF (reference sequence). CDR3 nucleotides: TGTGCCACCAGCAGAGACCTAGGGTACGCTGAAGCTTTCTTT. It codes for CATSRDLGYAEAFF.

The chain employs TRBV27 and TRBJ2-1; TRBD2 agrees at 8 bases. CDR1 is MNHEY, CDR2 SMNVEV, per germline (reference sequence). V shed 3 bases and J 3 bases; nucleotides not matched to a gene: 7. The length of the CDR3 is 16 residues. The CDR3 nucleotides read TGTGCCAGCAGTTTGACCGGGGGGGCCGTCTACAATGAGCAGTTCTTC. Translation gives CASSLTGGAVYNEQFF.

The chain employs TRBV9 and TRBJ1-2, with 12 positions matching TRBD1. The V and J ends lost 4 bases and 3 bases, in that order; junction bases with no gene match: 4. The CDR3 has 15 amino acids. Looked up from germline, CDR1 is SGDLS and CDR2 is YYNGEE. The CDR3 region has the DNA TGTGCCAGCAGCACCGGGACAGGGGGCGACTATGGCTACACCTTC. Translated: CASSTGTGGDYGYTF. Supplemented by reference TRBV9 and TRBJ1-2, the full variable domain reads DSGVTQTPKHLITATGQRVTLRCSPRSGDLSVYWYQQSLDQGLQFLIQYYNGEERAKGNILERFSAQQFPDLHSELNLSSLELGDSALYFCASSTGTGGDYGYTFGSGTRLTVV.

This chain uses TRBV9 with TRBJ2-7; possibly TRBD2 for D (6 bases). The CDR3 sequence is 15 residues long. With 3 bases removed from V and 1 base from J, the gap between germline ends came to 14 bases. Germline lookup yields CDR1 SGDLS and CDR2 YYNGEE. CDR3 protein: CASSAGAGRSYEQYF. In DNA, the CDR3 is TGTGCCAGCAGCGCTGGGGCAGGGAGGTCCTACGAGCAGTACTTC. The full variable domain, its missing parts supplied by reference TRBV9 and TRBJ2-7, is DSGVTQTPKHLITATGQRVTLRCSPRSGDLSVYWYQQSLDQGLQFLIQYYNGEERAKGNILERFSAQQFPDLHSELNLSSLELGDSALYFCASSAGAGRSYEQYFGPGTRLTVT.

CDR3 in DNA: TGTGCCAGCAGTTTTCGGCCCGACAATGAGCAGTTCTTC. Translating gives CASSFRPDNEQFF. The V and J genes are TRBV28 and TRBJ2-1; no clear D gene. The V and J ends lost 3 bases and 5 bases respectively, with 8 bases between them. CDR1 and CDR2 from the germline V gene are MDHEN and SYDVKM. The CDR3 length is 13 residues.

The chain links TRBV2 to TRBJ1-2, with D unclear. The V gene lost 0 bases and the J gene lost 3 bases, with 5 bases spanning the gap. The germline V gene has CDR1 SNHLY and CDR2 FYNNEI. The CDR3 runs 13 residues. CDR3 sequence reads: CASSEATDYGYTF. In DNA form, the CDR3 reads TGTGCCAGCAGTGAAGCTACAGACTATGGCTACACCTTC.

The CDR3 nucleotides read TGTGCCAGCAGCTCATCGGAGAACACTGAAGCTTTCTTT. The encoded protein is CASSSSENTEAFF. V gene TRBV7-9 combines with J gene TRBJ1-1; no firm D call. This CDR3 has 13 amino acids. Germline V CDR1 and CDR2: SEHNR, FQNEAQ (reference sequence). V was clipped by 4 bases and J by 1 base, with 7 bases between them.

The chain couples TRBV2 to TRBJ1-4; 9 bases fit TRBD1. The CDR3 consists of 14 residues. The germline V gene encodes CDR1 SNHLY and CDR2 FYNNEI. V shed 6 bases, J shed 7 bases, and the junction held 6 bases outside the gene matches. This CDR3 is CASSGQGMGEKLFF. CDR3 nucleotide sequence: TGTGCCAGCAGCGGACAGGGGATGGGTGAAAAACTGTTTTTT. Based on the CDR3 plus reference TRBV2 and TRBJ1-4, the full variable domain is EPEVTQTPSHQVTQMGQEVILRCVPISNHLYFYWYRQILGQKVEFLVSFYNNEISEKSEIFDDQFSVERPDGSNFTLKIRSTKLEDSAMYFCASSGQGMGEKLFFGSGTQLSVL.

The rearrangement uses TRBV2 and TRBJ1-5; D might be TRBD1 (6 bases). Germline CDR1 and CDR2: SNHLY and FYNNEI. The ends were cut back, 4 bases at V and 2 bases at J, with 12 bases in the middle. There are 15 residues in the CDR3. The CDR3 DNA reads as TGTGCCAGCAGTGGGGGGGCTCTGGGCAATCAGCCCCAGCATTTT. Its protein product is CASSGGALGNQPQHF.

CDR3 residues: CASSQQEGGEKLFF. As DNA, the CDR3 is TGTGCCAGCAGTCAACAGGAGGGAGGTGAAAAACTGTTTTTT. The genes are TRBV6-5 and TRBJ1-4; a possible D gene is TRBD1 (5 bases). CDR1 is MNHEY and CDR2 is SVGAGI in the germline V gene. This CDR3 has 14 residues. V lost 5 bases to trimming and J lost 7 bases, with 14 bases between them.

V and J are TRBV2 and TRBJ1-5, with D perhaps matching TRBD1 (5 bases). Germline V gives CDR1 SNHLY, CDR2 FYNNEI. The CDR3 runs to 16 residues. Trimming left V 4 bases short and J 4 bases short, with 17 bases between. CDR3 sequence (DNA): TGTGCCAGCAGTGTCGGGACGCAGGGTTGGAATCAGCCCCAGCATTTT. Protein: CASSVGTQGWNQPQHF.

The chain couples TRBV9 to TRBJ1-6; 9 bases match TRBD1. The ends lost 3 bases at V and 7 bases at J; junction bases unmatched: 14. Germline lookup yields CDR1 SGDLS and CDR2 YYNGEE. The CDR3 is made up of 18 amino acids. The CDR3 sequence is CASSGQLGQGRGNSPLHF. CDR3 nucleotides: TGTGCCAGCAGCGGACAATTGGGACAGGGTCGTGGCAATTCACCCCTCCACTTT.

The genes are TRBV27 and TRBJ2-7; D tentatively fits TRBD1 or TRBD2 (5 bases each). This CDR3 is 15 amino acids long. Germline CDR1 reads MNHEY; CDR2 reads SMNVEV (reference sequence). V lost 5 bases to trimming and J lost 2 bases, with 16 bases between them. The chain's CDR3 is CASSEPGTATYEQYF. The CDR3 DNA reads as TGTGCCAGCAGTGAACCCGGGACGGCGACCTACGAGCAGTACTTC.

V is TRBV25-1 and J is TRBJ1-5; D perhaps matches TRBD1 (5 bases). The V gene's germline CDR1 is MGHDK and CDR2 SYGVNS. The length of the CDR3 is 14 residues. V lost 6 bases and J lost 1, with 10 bases in between. The CDR3 nucleotides are TGTGCCAGCAGAGACAGAGAGAGCAATCAGCCCCAGCATTTT. Translating it yields CASRDRESNQPQHF. Supplemented by reference TRBV25-1 and TRBJ1-5, the full variable domain reads EADIYQTPRYLVIGTGKKITLECSQTMGHDKMYWYQQDPGMELHLIHYSYGVNSTEKGDLSSESTVSRIRTEHFPLTLESARPSHTSQYLCASRDRESNQPQHFGDGTRLSIL.

A few counts support this clone. The rearrangement joins TRBV30 to TRBJ1-1; D gene unclear. The germline gives CDR1 GTSNPN, CDR2 SVGIG (reference sequence). CDR3 length equals 14 residues. Between the trimmed V and J ends, which lost 0 bases and 1 base, there was a span of 9 bases. For the CDR3, the DNA is TGTGCCTGGAGTGTACGAGCCGGGAACACTGAAGCTTTCTTT. Translation gives CAWSVRAGNTEAFF.

The rearrangement joins TRBV2 to TRBJ1-4, with TRBD1 matching over 7 bases. Trimming took 5 bases from V and 7 from J; bases not matched to a gene: 4. The CDR3 spans 13 residues. Germline V gene data show CDR1 as SNHLY and CDR2 as FYNNEI. The CDR3 loop reads CASSRDRAEKLFF. CDR3 DNA sequence: TGTGCCAGCAGTCGTGACAGGGCTGAAAAACTGTTTTTT.